This T cell receptor beta chain was obtained from a study of OX40 agonist ivuxolimab in advanced cancers. The wider study: The study enrolled dose-escalation patients with hepatocellular carcinoma, melanoma, renal cell or head and neck cancer. Two cutaneous melanoma patients and one hepatocellular carcinoma patient, three in all, had partial responses.

The V gene lost 8 bases and the J gene lost 4 bases, with 20 bases spanning the gap. CDR1 is SQVTM and CDR2 is ANQGSEA in the germline V gene. This CDR3 has 14 residues. Sequenced by immunoSEQ multiplex PCR; TCRdb stores in-frame clones only, minus some. Of around 25,000 clones listed, more than 60% are singletons. Autoimmune disease history or systemic immunosuppression disqualified patients. The clonotype comes from an adult with an advanced solid tumor such as melanoma, head and neck, liver or kidney cancer. The sample in question was CD4+ or CD8+ T cells sorted from blood, obtained in a trial of the OX40 agonist ivuxolimab. The chain uses TRBV29-1 and TRBJ1-1; D is unclear. CDR3 in amino acids: CSSRANQWGTEAFF. CDR3 nucleotides: TGCAGCTCTAGGGCCAATCAATGGGGCACTGAAGCTTTCTTT.